These 6 T cell receptor beta chains came from one sample sequenced in a study of T cell repertoires in cytomegalovirus infection. MiXCR, applied by TCRdb to the reads, yields one record per CDR3 protein. The table records 740,000 or so distinct CDR3 sequences, roughly 35% of them present only once. The specimen was PBMCs. These receptors originate from a human donor in good health (CMV status not recorded). Some clones in this sample may be carry-over from other donors' samples.

A word on this clonotype: This sequence may be a read error, since a much larger clone differs from it by one base. The V gene is TRBV7-2, the J gene TRBJ2-4; 8 nucleotides line up with TRBD1. This CDR3 has 18 amino acids. CDR1 is SGHTA, CDR2 FQGNSA, per germline. The CDR3, as DNA: TGTGCCAGCAGCTGGACAGGGTTATGGTCGAGGGCCAACAACATTCAGTACTTC. It specifies CASSWTGLWSRANNIQYF.

V is TRBV15 and J is TRBJ2-2; D is unclear. The CDR3 loop spans 14 amino acids. The germline gives CDR1 LNHNV, CDR2 YYDKDF (reference sequence). With 0 bases removed from V and 8 bases from J, the gap between germline ends came to 10 bases. DNA for the CDR3: TGTGCCACCAGCAGAGACCCCCAGATGGGGGAGCTGTTTTTT. Its protein product is CATSRDPQMGELFF. The complete variable domain, with remaining parts taken from reference TRBV15 and TRBJ2-2, reads DAMVIQNPRYQVTQFGKPVTLSCSQTLNHNVMYWYQQKSSQAPKLLFHYYDKDFNNEADTPDNFQSRRPNTSFCFLDIRSPGLGDTAMYLCATSRDPQMGELFFGEGSRLTVL.

The V gene is TRBV30, the J gene TRBJ1-1; 11 positions agree with TRBD1. The V and J ends lost 1 base and 3 bases, in that order; junction bases with no gene match: 4. The CDR3 sequence is 15 residues long. CDR1 is GTSNPN, CDR2 SVGIG, per germline (reference sequence). This CDR3 is CAWSDRDRGYTEAFF. The CDR3 DNA follows: TGTGCCTGGAGTGACAGGGACAGGGGGTACACTGAAGCTTTCTTT.

The rearrangement joins TRBV28 to TRBJ2-7; 7 positions agree with TRBD1. The CDR3 is 18 amino acids. Germline-derived CDR1 and CDR2 are MDHEN and SYDVKM. V was clipped by 8 bases and J by 3 bases; unmatched bases: 22. Written as DNA, the CDR3 is TGTGCCAGCGGTTGGGGCCTAGGAGAGGGGGCTAGCTTCTACGAGCAGTACTTC. Translation: CASGWGLGEGASFYEQYF. The full variable domain, its missing parts supplied by reference TRBV28 and TRBJ2-7, is DVKVTQSSRYLVKRTGEKVFLECVQDMDHENMFWYRQDPGLGLRLIYFSYDVKMKEKGDIPEGYSVSREKKERFSLILESASTNQTSMYLCASGWGLGEGASFYEQYFGPGTRLTVT.

This clonotype was seen ten or more times. The J gene is TRBJ2-1, the V gene TRBV7-6; 11 nucleotides line up with TRBD2. Germline V CDR1 and CDR2: SGHVS, FNYEAQ. V was clipped by 6 bases and J by 1 base; unmatched bases: 5. The CDR3 has 16 residues. The CDR3 sequence is CASSVGLAVSYNEQFF. The CDR3, as DNA: TGTGCCAGCAGTGTGGGACTAGCGGTATCCTACAATGAGCAGTTCTTC.

This clonotype was detected only a few times. The V call is TRBV24-1, the J call TRBJ1-1; no clear D gene. The CDR3 has 13 amino acids. V dropped 0 bases and J dropped 3 bases, with 4 bases sitting between them. Germline V gene data show CDR1 as KGHDR and CDR2 as SFDVKD. The CDR3 loop reads CATSDLAYTEAFF. The CDR3 DNA follows: TGTGCCACCAGTGATTTGGCCTACACTGAAGCTTTCTTT.